What follows is one TCR beta chain and its context. The entry originates in a study of cytomegalovirus exposure and HLA in healthy donors. Study in general: The study placed 70% to 90% of its roughly 400 genotyped donors in the Caucasian-associated ancestry cluster.

PCR was performed using 60 Vbeta and 13 Jbeta primers. Sequencing used immunoSEQ multiplex PCR; TCRdb keeps in-frame clones, though not all of them. Of roughly 100,000 clones listed, under 85% are singletons. This CDR3 comprises 15 residues. Per germline, CDR1 SGHRS and CDR2 YFSETQ. With 5 bases removed from V and 0 bases from J, the gap between germline ends came to 12 bases. The TCR comes from a young man in good health and CMV-seronegative. The genes are TRBV5-1 and TRBJ2-1; D is possibly TRBD2 (6 bases). Sequencing was done on a sample of PBMCs. CDR3 residues: CASRGWEASYNEQFF. DNA for the CDR3: TGCGCCAGCAGGGGCTGGGAGGCCTCCTACAATGAGCAGTTCTTC. The whole variable domain, remainder taken from reference TRBV5-1 and TRBJ2-1, is KAGVTQTPRYLIKTRGQQVTLSCSPISGHRSVSWYQQTPGQGLQFLFEYFSETQRNKGNFPGRFSGRQFSNSRSEMNVSTLELGDSALYLCASRGWEASYNEQFFGPGTRLTVL.